This T cell receptor beta chain was profiled in a study of immune reconstitution after stem cell transplant in scleroderma. CDR3 length: 14 residues. The V and J ends lost 3 bases and 5 bases, in that order; junction bases with no gene match: 5. Germline V gene lookup returns CDR1 ENHRY and CDR2 SYGVKD. MiXCR, run by TCRdb on the RT-PCR reads, gives a single entry per CDR3 protein. The sample yields 1,500 to 2,000 distinct CDR3 sequences, around an eighth seen once. This clonotype ranks as medium-sized. This receptor was obtained from a female donor with systemic sclerosis. The J gene is TRBJ2-7, the V gene TRBV10-3, with 9 bases fitting TRBD1. Collection took place before or after autologous hematopoietic stem cell transplantation (not recorded which). The CDR3 DNA is TGTGCCATCAGTGACGTACAGGGGGCCAACGAGCAGTACTTC. This translates into CAISDVQGANEQYF.